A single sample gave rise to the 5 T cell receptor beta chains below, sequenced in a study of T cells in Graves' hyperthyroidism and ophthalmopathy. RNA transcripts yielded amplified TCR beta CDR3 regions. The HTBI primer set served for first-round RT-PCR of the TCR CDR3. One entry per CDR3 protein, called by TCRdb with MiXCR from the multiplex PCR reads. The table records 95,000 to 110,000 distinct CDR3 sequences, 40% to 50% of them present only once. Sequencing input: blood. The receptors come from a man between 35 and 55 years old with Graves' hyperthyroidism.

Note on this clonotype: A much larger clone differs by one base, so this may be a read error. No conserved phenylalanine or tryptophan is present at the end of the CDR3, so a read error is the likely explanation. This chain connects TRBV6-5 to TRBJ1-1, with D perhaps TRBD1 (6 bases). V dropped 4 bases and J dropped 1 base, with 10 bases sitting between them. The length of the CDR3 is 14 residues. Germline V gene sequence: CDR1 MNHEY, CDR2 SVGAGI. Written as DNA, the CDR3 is TGTGCCAGCAGTTTCGACAGGCAGAACACTGAAGCTTTCTCT. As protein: CASSFDRQNTEAFS.

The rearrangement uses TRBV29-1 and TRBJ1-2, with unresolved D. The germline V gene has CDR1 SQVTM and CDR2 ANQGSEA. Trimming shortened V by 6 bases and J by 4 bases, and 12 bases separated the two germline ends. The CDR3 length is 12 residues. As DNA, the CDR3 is TGCAGCGTCCTAAGGGCGGCCTATGGCTACACCTTC. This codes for CSVLRAAYGYTF. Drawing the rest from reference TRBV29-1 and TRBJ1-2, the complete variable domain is SAVISQKPSRDICQRGTSLTIQCQVDSQVTMMFWYRQQPGQSLTLIATANQGSEATYESGFVIDKFPISRPNLTFSTLTVSNMSPEDSSIYLCSVLRAAYGYTFGSGTRLTVV.

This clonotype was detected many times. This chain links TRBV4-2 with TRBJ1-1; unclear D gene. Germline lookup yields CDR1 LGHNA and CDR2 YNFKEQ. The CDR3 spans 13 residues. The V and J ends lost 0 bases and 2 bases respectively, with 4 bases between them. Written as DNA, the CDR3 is TGTGCCAGCAGCCAAGAAAGAAACACTGAAGCTTTCTTT. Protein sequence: CASSQERNTEAFF.

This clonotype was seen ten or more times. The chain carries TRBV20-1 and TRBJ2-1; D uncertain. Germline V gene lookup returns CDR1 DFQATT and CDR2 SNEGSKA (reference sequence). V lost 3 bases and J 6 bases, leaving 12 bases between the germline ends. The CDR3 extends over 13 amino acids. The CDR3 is CSARFLLGNEQFF. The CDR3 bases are TGCAGTGCTAGGTTCCTTCTGGGCAATGAGCAGTTCTTC.

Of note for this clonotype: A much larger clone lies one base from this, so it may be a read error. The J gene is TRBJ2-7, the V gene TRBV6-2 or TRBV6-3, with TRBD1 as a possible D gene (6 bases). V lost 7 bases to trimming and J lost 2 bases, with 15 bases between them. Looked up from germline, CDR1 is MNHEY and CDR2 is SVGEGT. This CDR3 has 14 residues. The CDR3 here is CASKTPGQAYEQYF. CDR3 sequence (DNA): TGTGCCAGCAAGACTCCGGGACAAGCCTACGAGCAGTACTTC.